The 14 T cell receptor beta chains given below trace back to one sample, sequenced in a study of neurological immune-mediated disorders. TCRdb fed the 5' RACE reads into MiXCR, producing one record per CDR3 protein. The data hold about 19,000 distinct CDR3 sequences, with roughly 2.7% observed a single time. Sequencing input: PBMCs. The source is a woman between 18 and 29 years old with multiple sclerosis.

This clonotype was recorded a few times. It is likely a read error, because the conserved phenylalanine at the end of the CDR3 is missing. The rearrangement joins TRBV29-1 to TRBJ2-1; 8 nucleotides line up with TRBD1. The CDR3 contains 10 residues. CDR1 is SQVTM, CDR2 ANQGSEA, per germline. V shed 7 bases and J 13 bases; nucleotides not matched to a gene: 6. The CDR3 reads CSAVGQGQFC. CDR3 in DNA: TGCAGCGCCGTCGGACAGGGACAGTTCTGC.

This clonotype was counted ten times or more. V usage is TRBV7-2 and J usage is TRBJ2-1; 12 bases fit TRBD2. After removal of 2 bases from V and 2 bases from J, the junction contained 10 bases not matched to a gene. CDR3 length: 19 residues. Germline-derived CDR1 and CDR2 are SGHTA and FQGNSA. The CDR3, as DNA: TGTGCCAGCAGCTTAACCCCAGGACTAGCGGGAATTGCCTACAATGAGCAGTTCTTC. This encodes CASSLTPGLAGIAYNEQFF.

This clonotype has at least ten counts. V usage is TRBV28 and J usage is TRBJ2-7; unclear D gene. Looked up from germline, CDR1 is MDHEN and CDR2 is SYDVKM. The CDR3 contains 19 residues. With 4 bases removed from V and 0 bases from J, the gap between germline ends came to 25 bases. DNA for the CDR3: TGTGCCAGCAGTTCGACACACCTAAGACACAACCGGCTCTCCTACGAGCAGTACTTC. Its protein is CASSSTHLRHNRLSYEQYF.

This clonotype was recorded at least ten times. This chain uses TRBV6-5 with TRBJ1-2; D uncertain. The V end was cut by 8 bases, the J end by 10 bases, with 17 bases between. The CDR3 runs to 12 residues. Germline V gives CDR1 MNHEY, CDR2 SVGAGI. CDR3 residues: CASYSSVLSYTF. In DNA form, the CDR3 reads TGTGCCAGCTATTCCAGCGTACTATCCTACACCTTC.

This clonotype was picked up many times. The rearrangement uses TRBV24-1 and TRBJ2-2; 9 bases map to TRBD1. Losses at the gene ends were 4 bases for V and 7 bases for J; bases not matched to a gene: 15. The CDR3 loop spans 18 amino acids. The germline gives CDR1 KGHDR, CDR2 SFDVKD. CDR3 loop: CATSDTTGQGLVGGELFF. In DNA form, the CDR3 reads TGTGCCACCAGTGACACAACGGGACAGGGCTTGGTTGGCGGGGAGCTGTTTTTT.

This clonotype has a count of ten or more. This sequence joins TRBV9 and TRBJ2-1, with a possible D match to TRBD2 (5 bases). CDR1 is SGDLS, CDR2 YYNGEE, per germline. The V gene lost 0 bases and the J gene lost 3 bases, with 13 bases spanning the gap. The CDR3 has 16 amino acids. CDR3 sequence reads: CASSVEASRSYNEQFF. CDR3 coding DNA: TGTGCCAGCAGCGTAGAGGCTAGCCGAAGCTACAATGAGCAGTTCTTC.

This clonotype has at least ten counts. The chain carries TRBV20-1 and TRBJ1-1; D might be TRBD1 (6 bases). The V and J ends lost 8 bases and 5 bases respectively, with 15 bases between them. The CDR3 is 12 residues long. Germline CDR1 DFQATT, CDR2 SNEGSKA (reference sequence). CDR3 protein: CSLQGIETEAFF. The CDR3 DNA is TGCAGTCTTCAGGGGATCGAAACTGAAGCTTTCTTT.

This clonotype was recorded at least ten times. The chain has TRBV28 and TRBJ1-2; D unresolved. The length of the CDR3 is 13 residues. Trimming took 5 bases from V and 6 from J, leaving 13 bases between them. Germline V gene sequence: CDR1 MDHEN, CDR2 SYDVKM. The CDR3 coding sequence is TGTGCCAGCAGTCTCTTAAGGGTAGATGGCTACACCTTC. This codes for CASSLLRVDGYTF.

At least ten counts were recorded for this clonotype. The rearrangement joins TRBV20-1 to TRBJ2-1; D is ambiguous. Trimming took off 0 bases at V and 3 bases at J, with 6 bases between the two ends. The germline gives CDR1 DFQATT, CDR2 SNEGSKA (reference sequence). CDR3 size: 13 residues. The CDR3 coding sequence is TGCAGTGCTAGAGAGGTCAGCTACAATGAGCAGTTCTTC. It codes for CSAREVSYNEQFF.

This clonotype was found many times. The rearrangement links TRBV20-1 to TRBJ1-1; D is perhaps TRBD1 (5 bases). Germline CDR1 reads DFQATT; CDR2 reads SNEGSKA (reference sequence). The CDR3 loop spans 13 amino acids. V was clipped by 3 bases and J by 1 base, with 9 bases between them. The DNA of the CDR3 is TGCAGTGCTAGTGACGGGGCGAACACTGAAGCTTTCTTT. Translation: CSASDGANTEAFF.

This clonotype occurred many times. The V call is TRBV20-1, the J call TRBJ2-7; D unresolved. The CDR3 has 13 residues. Per the germline V gene, CDR1 is DFQATT and CDR2 is SNEGSKA (reference sequence). The germline V and J ends were trimmed by 4 bases and 7 bases, with 17 bases remaining between them. DNA of the CDR3: TGCAGTGCTAAATACCTACAAGAATGGGAGCAGTACTTC. Amino acids: CSAKYLQEWEQYF.

This clonotype was picked up many times. The chain uses TRBV20-1 and TRBJ1-1, with D tentatively TRBD1 (5 bases). Trimming shortened V by 6 bases and J by 6 bases, and 11 bases separated the two germline ends. The germline V gene has CDR1 DFQATT and CDR2 SNEGSKA (reference sequence). The CDR3 consists of 11 residues. As DNA, the CDR3 is TGCAGTGCCGCGCAGGGTTCTGAAGCTTTCTTT. It encodes CSAAQGSEAFF.

On this clonotype itself: The junction and the germline gene differ at one end; a read error may be behind it. CDR3 amino acids: CASSSGRVEAFF. The DNA of the CDR3 is TGTGCCAGCAGCTCAGGGAGGGTTGAAGCCTTCTTT. This rearrangement joins TRBV5-8 to TRBJ1-1, with D perhaps TRBD1 (5 bases). CDR1 is SGHTS, CDR2 YDEGEE, per germline. The CDR3 runs to 12 residues.

Sample share makes this clonotype medium-sized (0.01 to 0.1%). This chain links TRBV12-3 or TRBV12-4 with TRBJ1-1; D gene ambiguous. The CDR3 sequence is 13 residues long. V dropped 3 bases and J dropped 1 base, with 6 bases sitting between them. In nucleotides, the CDR3 is TGTGCCAGCAGTTTGAGTGGGAACACTGAAGCTTTCTTT. The encoded protein is CASSLSGNTEAFF.